The rows below give T cell receptor beta chains drawn from one sample of a study of blood T cell repertoires in COVID-19. Repertoires were generated with immunoSEQ multiplex PCR, while TCRdb's copy carries only in-frame clones and drops some. The data contain tens of thousands of clones, 84% of them singletons. Sequencing was performed on peripheral blood. The receptors here all came from a man aged 50 or older with acute or convalescent COVID-19. The CDR3 runs from the conserved cysteine through the conserved F or W. The order of the fields is V gene, clone size, J gene, D gene, CDR3 protein, CDR3 DNA. The D gene is left open where the match is weak. Rows give clone size only sometimes, using once, few, many, or a class for an expanded clone.

>TRBV24-1|.|TRBJ2-1|.
CATSSLRVANEQFF
TGTGCCACCAGTTCCCTCAGGGTAGCCAATGAGCAGTTCTTC
>TRBV25-1|.|TRBJ2-7|TRBD1
CASSETSGQYYEQYF
TGTGCCAGCAGTGAAACATCGGGACAGTACTACGAGCAGTACTTC
>TRBV4-1|.|TRBJ2-7|.
CASSPNQGSYEQYF
TGCGCCAGCAGCCCGAATCAGGGATCCTACGAGCAGTACTTC
>TRBV4-3|.|TRBJ2-1|TRBD2
CASSQVSGRAYNEQFF
TGCGCCAGCAGCCAAGTTAGCGGGAGGGCCTACAATGAGCAGTTCTTC
>TRBV7-2|.|TRBJ1-4|.
CASSFGGSDKLFF
TGTGCCAGCAGCTTCGGGGGGTCCGACAAACTGTTTTTT
>TRBV4-3|.|TRBJ2-4|TRBD1
CASSQRTGTVQYF
TGCGCCAGCAGCCAACGAACCGGGACAGTTCAGTACTTC
>TRBV11-2|.|TRBJ2-3|.
CASSLEAGISTDTQYF
TGTGCCAGCAGCTTAGAGGCCGGGATCAGCACAGATACGCAGTATTTT
>TRBV6-6|.|TRBJ2-7|.
CASSEGGYEQYF
TGTGCCAGCAGTGAGGGCGGCTACGAGCAGTACTTC
>TRBV18|.|TRBJ2-5|TRBD2
CASSPLTAGARETQYF
TGTGCCAGCTCACCATTAACAGCGGGGGCGCGGGAGACCCAGTACTTC
>TRBV11-3|.|TRBJ2-2|.
CASSPTGSNTGELFF
TGTGCCAGCAGCCCGACAGGTTCGAACACCGGGGAGCTGTTTTTT
>TRBV4-1|.|TRBJ2-2|.
CASSVGMNTGELFF
TGCGCCAGCAGCGTCGGGATGAACACCGGGGAGCTGTTTTTT
>TRBV6-5|.|TRBJ1-6|TRBD1
CASSYGQELSPLHF
TGTGCCAGCAGTTACGGACAGGAACTATCACCCCTCCACTTT
>TRBV5-5|.|TRBJ2-4|TRBD2
CASSSGTSGIVAKNIQYF
TGTGCCAGCAGCTCGGGGACTAGCGGGATCGTAGCCAAAAACATTCAGTACTTC
>TRBV5-4|once|TRBJ2-7|.
CASSLGASYEQYF
TGTGCCAGCAGCTTGGGTGCCAGCTACGAGCAGTACTTC
>TRBV7-9|.|TRBJ1-3|TRBD1
CASSPDRESGNTIYF
TGTGCCAGCAGCCCGGACAGGGAGTCTGGAAACACCATATATTTT
>TRBV30|.|TRBJ2-2|TRBD2
CAWSVWRTSGNTGELFF
TGTGCCTGGAGTGTCTGGAGGACTAGCGGAAACACCGGGGAGCTGTTTTTT
>TRBV7-9|.|TRBJ1-1|.
CASTISGNTEAFF
TGTGCCAGCACCATCTCCGGGAACACTGAAGCTTTCTTT
>TRBV24-1|.|TRBJ2-1|.
CATSDFGRSYEQFF
TGTGCCACCAGTGATTTTGGCAGGTCCTATGAGCAGTTCTTC
>TRBV27|.|TRBJ2-5|TRBD2
CASSLFPGLAGDQETQYF
TGTGCCAGCAGTTTATTTCCGGGACTAGCGGGAGACCAAGAGACCCAGTACTTC
>TRBV11-3|.|TRBJ2-2|TRBD2
CASKWTSLSGELFF
TGTGCCAGCAAATGGACTAGCCTAAGCGGGGAGCTGTTTTTT
>TRBV30|.|TRBJ1-4|.
CAWRTWTAEKLFF
TGTGCCTGGAGAACCTGGACAGCGGAAAAACTGTTTTTT
>TRBV2|.|TRBJ2-1|.
CASSSQRAPYNEQFF
TGTGCCAGCAGTTCCCAGCGGGCCCCCTACAATGAGCAGTTCTTC
>TRBV15|once|TRBJ2-6|.
CATGLGGSGANVLTF
TGTGCCACCGGACTAGGGGGATCTGGGGCCAACGTCCTGACTTTC
>TRBV18|.|TRBJ2-5|TRBD1
CASSPSTGGNQETQYF
TGTGCCAGCTCACCAAGTACAGGGGGCAACCAAGAGACCCAGTACTTC
>TRBV7-9|few|TRBJ2-1|TRBD1
CASSSPGQVRNEQFF
TGTGCCAGCAGCTCACCGGGACAGGTTCGGAATGAGCAGTTCTTC
>TRBV7-9|.|TRBJ1-6|.
CASSLGQGRHNSPLHF
TGTGCCAGCAGCTTGGGGCAGGGTAGACATAATTCACCCCTCCACTTT
>TRBV15|.|TRBJ2-5|.
CATSRGRGNRETQYF
TGTGCCACCAGCAGAGGAAGGGGCAACCGAGAGACCCAGTACTTC
>TRBV18|.|TRBJ1-5|TRBD1
CASSLYRDRDSNQPQHF
TGTGCCAGCTCACTCTACCGGGACAGGGATAGCAATCAGCCCCAGCATTTT
>TRBV27|.|TRBJ2-5|.
CASSWRYQETQYF
TGTGCCAGCAGTTGGCGGTATCAAGAGACCCAGTACTTC
>TRBV6-5|.|TRBJ1-6|.
CASSSATDSPLHF
TGTGCCAGCAGTTCCGCGACAGATTCACCCCTCCACTTT
>TRBV7-8|.|TRBJ2-7|.
CASSFAYEQYF
TGTGCCAGCAGCTTCGCCTACGAGCAGTACTTC
>TRBV5-8|.|TRBJ2-2|.
CASSLLPGVTGELFF
TGTGCCAGCAGCTTGCTTCCAGGCGTTACCGGGGAGCTGTTTTTT
>TRBV6-2/TRBV6-3|.|TRBJ2-1|TRBD2
CASSGLAGGLSSYNEQFF
TGTGCCAGCAGTGGACTAGCGGGAGGTTTATCGTCCTACAATGAGCAGTTCTTC
>TRBV11-2|.|TRBJ2-1|TRBD2
CASSSLLAGDYGEQFF
TGTGCCAGCAGCTCACTTCTAGCGGGAGATTACGGTGAGCAGTTCTTC
>TRBV2|.|TRBJ1-3|.
CASSESRSSSGNTIYF
TGTGCCAGCAGTGAAAGTCGGAGCAGCTCTGGAAACACCATATATTTT
>TRBV7-8|.|TRBJ1-1|.
CASSLLGARNTEAFF
TGTGCCAGCAGCTTACTGGGAGCAAGGAACACTGAAGCTTTCTTT
>TRBV28|.|TRBJ1-6|.
CASSILTGFNNSPLHF
TGTGCCAGCAGTATATTAACAGGGTTTAATAATTCACCCCTCCACTTT